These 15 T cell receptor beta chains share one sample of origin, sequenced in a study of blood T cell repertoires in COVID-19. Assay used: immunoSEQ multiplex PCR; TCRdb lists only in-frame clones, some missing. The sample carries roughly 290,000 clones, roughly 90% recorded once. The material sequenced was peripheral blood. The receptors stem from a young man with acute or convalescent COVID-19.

Here the CDR3 reads CASSQVTSGTPNQAEAFF. CDR3 sequence (DNA): TGCGCCAGCAGCCAAGTGACTTCGGGGACACCAAACCAGGCTGAAGCTTTCTTT. The genes are TRBV4-1 and TRBJ1-1, with TRBD1 as a possible D gene (6 bases). There are 18 residues in the CDR3. Between the trimmed V and J ends, which lost 1 base and 6 bases, there was a span of 24 bases. Germline V gene data show CDR1 as MGHRA and CDR2 as YSYEKL.

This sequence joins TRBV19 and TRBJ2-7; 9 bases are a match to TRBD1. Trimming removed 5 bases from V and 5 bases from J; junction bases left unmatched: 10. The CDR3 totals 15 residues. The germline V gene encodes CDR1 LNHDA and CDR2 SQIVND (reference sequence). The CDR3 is CASSPRDRAFHEQYF. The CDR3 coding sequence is TGTGCCAGTAGTCCCCGGGACAGGGCTTTTCACGAGCAGTACTTC.

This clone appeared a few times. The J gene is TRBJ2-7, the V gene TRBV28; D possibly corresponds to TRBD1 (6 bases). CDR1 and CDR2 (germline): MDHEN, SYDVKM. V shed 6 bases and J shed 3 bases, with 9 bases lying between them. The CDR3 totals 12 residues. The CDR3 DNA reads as TGTGCCAGCAGAGAACAGGGCTACGAGCAGTACTTC. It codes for CASREQGYEQYF.

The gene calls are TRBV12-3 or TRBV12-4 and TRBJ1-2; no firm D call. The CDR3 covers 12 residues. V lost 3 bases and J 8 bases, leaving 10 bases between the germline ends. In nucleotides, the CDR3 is TGTGCCAGCAGTTTCCTCGGAGGGGGCTACACCTTC. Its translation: CASSFLGGGYTF.

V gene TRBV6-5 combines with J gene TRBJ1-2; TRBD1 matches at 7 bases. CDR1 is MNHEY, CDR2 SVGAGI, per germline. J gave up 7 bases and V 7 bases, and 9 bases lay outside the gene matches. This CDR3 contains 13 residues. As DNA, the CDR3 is TGTGCCAGCACCGTGACAGGGTGGGGTGGCTACACCTTC. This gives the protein CASTVTGWGGYTF.

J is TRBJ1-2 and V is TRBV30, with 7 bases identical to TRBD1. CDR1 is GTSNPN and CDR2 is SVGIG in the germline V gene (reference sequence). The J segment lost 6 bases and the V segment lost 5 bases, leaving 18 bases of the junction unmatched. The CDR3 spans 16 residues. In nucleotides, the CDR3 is TGTGCCTGGGATTTGGACAGGCTCCGTGGGAGTGATGGCTACACCTTC. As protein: CAWDLDRLRGSDGYTF.

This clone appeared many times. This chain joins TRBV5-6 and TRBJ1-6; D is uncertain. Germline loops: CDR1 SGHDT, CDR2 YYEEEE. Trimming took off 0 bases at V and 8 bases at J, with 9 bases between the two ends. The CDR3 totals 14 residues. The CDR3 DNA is TGTGCCAGCAGCTTGGACAGTAATGATTCACCCCTCCACTTT. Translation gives CASSLDSNDSPLHF.

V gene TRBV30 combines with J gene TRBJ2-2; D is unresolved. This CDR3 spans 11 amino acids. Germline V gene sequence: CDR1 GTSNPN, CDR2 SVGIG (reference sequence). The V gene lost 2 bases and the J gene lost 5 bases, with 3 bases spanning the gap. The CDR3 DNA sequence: TGTGCCTGGAGTCCTACCGGGGAGCTGTTTTTT. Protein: CAWSPTGELFF.

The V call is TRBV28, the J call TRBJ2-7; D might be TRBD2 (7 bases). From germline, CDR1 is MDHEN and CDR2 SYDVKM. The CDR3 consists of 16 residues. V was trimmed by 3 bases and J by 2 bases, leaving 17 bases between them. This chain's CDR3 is CASSFRGRAGAYEQYF. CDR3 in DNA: TGTGCCAGCAGTTTCCGGGGGCGGGCGGGAGCCTACGAGCAGTACTTC.

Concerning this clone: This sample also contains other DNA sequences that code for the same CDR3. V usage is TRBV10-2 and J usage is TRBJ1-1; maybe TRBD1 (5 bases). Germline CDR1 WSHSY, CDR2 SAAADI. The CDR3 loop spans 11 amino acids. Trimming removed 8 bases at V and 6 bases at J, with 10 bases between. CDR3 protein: CASGGLAEAFF. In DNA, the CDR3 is TGCGCCAGCGGGGGGTTGGCTGAAGCTTTCTTT.

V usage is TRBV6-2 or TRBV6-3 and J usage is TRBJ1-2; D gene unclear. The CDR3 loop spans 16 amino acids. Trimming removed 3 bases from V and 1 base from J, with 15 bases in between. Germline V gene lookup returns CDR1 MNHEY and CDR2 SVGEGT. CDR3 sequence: CASSYSRRTNNYGYTF. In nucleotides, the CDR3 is TGTGCCAGCAGTTATAGTCGACGGACTAATAACTATGGCTACACCTTC.

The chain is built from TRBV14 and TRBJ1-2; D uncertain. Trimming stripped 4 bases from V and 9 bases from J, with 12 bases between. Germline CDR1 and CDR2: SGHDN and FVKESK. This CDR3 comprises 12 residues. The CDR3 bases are TGTGCCAGCAGCCGGGCCCAGGCCCGCTACACCTTC. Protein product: CASSRAQARYTF.

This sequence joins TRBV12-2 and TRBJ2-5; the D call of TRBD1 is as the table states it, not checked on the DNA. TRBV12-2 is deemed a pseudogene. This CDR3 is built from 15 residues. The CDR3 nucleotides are TGTGCAAGTCGCTGTAGTGGGTGGTTTAGGGGGACCCAGTACTTC. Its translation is CASRCSGWFRGTQYF.

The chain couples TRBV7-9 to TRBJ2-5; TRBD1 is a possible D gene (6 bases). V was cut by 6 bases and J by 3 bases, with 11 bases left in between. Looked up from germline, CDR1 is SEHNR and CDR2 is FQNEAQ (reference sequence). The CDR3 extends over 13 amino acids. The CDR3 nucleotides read TGTGCCAGCAGTTATAACAGGGAAGAGACCCAGTACTTC. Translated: CASSYNREETQYF.

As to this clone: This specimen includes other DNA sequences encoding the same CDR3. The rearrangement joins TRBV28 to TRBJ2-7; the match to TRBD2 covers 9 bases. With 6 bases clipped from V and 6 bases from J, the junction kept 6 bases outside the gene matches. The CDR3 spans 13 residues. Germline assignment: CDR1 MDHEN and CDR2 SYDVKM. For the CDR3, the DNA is TGTGCCAGCAGGGCGGGACTAGCCAGCGAGCAGTACTTC. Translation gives CASRAGLASEQYF.